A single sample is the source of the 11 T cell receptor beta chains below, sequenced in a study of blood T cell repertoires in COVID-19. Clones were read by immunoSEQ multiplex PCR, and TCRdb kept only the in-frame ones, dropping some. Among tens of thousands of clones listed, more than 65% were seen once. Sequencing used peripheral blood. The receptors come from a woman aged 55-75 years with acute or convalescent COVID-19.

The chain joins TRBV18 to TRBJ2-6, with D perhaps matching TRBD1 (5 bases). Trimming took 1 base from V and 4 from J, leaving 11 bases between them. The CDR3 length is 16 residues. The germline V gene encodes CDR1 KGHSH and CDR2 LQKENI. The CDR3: CASSPLQGSGANVLTF. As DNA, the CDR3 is TGTGCCAGCTCACCACTTCAGGGTTCAGGGGCCAACGTCCTGACTTTC.

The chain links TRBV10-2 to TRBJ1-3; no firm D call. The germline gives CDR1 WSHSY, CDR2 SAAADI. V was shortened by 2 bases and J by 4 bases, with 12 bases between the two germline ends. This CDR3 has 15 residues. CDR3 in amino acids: CASSEKADSGNTIYF. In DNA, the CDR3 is TGCGCCAGCAGTGAGAAGGCAGACTCCGGAAACACCATATATTTT.

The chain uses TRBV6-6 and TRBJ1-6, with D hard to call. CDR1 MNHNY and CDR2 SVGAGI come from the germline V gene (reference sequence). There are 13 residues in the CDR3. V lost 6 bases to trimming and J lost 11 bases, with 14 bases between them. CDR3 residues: CASRPDGGAPLHF. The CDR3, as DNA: TGTGCCAGCAGACCCGACGGCGGGGCACCCCTCCACTTT.

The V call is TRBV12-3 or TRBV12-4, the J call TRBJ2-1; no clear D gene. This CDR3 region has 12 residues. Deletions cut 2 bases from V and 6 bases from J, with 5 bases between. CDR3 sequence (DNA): TGTGCCAGCAGTTTAACTACCAATGAGCAGTTCTTC. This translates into CASSLTTNEQFF.

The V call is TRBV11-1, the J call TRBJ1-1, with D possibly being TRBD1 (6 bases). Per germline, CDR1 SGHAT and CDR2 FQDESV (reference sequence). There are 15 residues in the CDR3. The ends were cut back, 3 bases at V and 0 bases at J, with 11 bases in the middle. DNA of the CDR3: TGTGCCAGCAGCTTTTCCGGGACATTGAACACTGAAGCTTTCTTT. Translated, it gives CASSFSGTLNTEAFF.

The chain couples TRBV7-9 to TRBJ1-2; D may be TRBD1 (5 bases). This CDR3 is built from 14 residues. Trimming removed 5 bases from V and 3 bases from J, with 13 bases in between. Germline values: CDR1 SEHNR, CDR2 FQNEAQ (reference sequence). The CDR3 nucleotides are TGTGCCAGCAGCGCAAGGGGAGGGGACTATGGCTACACCTTC. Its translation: CASSARGGDYGYTF. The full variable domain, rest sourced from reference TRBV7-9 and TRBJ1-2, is DTGVSQNPRHKITKRGQNVTFRCDPISEHNRLYWYRQTLGQGPEFLTYFQNEAQLEKSRLLSDRFSAERPKGSFSTLEIQRTEQGDSAMYLCASSARGGDYGYTFGSGTRLTVV.

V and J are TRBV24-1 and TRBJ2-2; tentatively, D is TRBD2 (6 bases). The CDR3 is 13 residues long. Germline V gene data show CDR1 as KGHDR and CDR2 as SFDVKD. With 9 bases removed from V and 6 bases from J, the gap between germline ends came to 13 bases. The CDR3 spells CATGTSFAGELFF. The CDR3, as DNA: TGTGCCACCGGGACTTCCTTCGCCGGGGAGCTGTTTTTT.

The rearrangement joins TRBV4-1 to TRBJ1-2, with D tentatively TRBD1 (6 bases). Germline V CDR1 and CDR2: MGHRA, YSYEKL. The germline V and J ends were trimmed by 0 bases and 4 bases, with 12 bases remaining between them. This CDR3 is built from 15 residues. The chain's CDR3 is CASSQDRGAPYGYTF. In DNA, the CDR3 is TGCGCCAGCAGCCAAGATCGGGGGGCCCCCTATGGCTACACCTTC.

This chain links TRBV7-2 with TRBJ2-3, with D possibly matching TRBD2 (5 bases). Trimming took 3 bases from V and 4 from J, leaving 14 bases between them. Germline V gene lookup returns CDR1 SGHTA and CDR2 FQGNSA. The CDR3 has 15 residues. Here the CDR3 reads CASSFRGSPPDTQYF. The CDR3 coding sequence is TGTGCCAGCAGCTTCAGAGGGTCGCCGCCAGATACGCAGTATTTT.

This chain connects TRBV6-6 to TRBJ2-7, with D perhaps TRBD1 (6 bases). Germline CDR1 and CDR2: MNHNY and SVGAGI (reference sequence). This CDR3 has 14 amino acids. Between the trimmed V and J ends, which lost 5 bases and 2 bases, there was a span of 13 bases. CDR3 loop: CASSVAGDTYEQYF. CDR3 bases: TGTGCCAGCAGTGTCGCAGGGGACACCTACGAGCAGTACTTC.

CDR3 loop: CANRGSSGNTIYF. The CDR3 DNA reads TGTGCCAACCGAGGGAGCTCTGGAAACACCATATATTTT. This chain links TRBV10-3 with TRBJ1-3; D is ambiguous. The CDR3 covers 13 residues. The V end lost 10 bases, the J end lost 0 bases, and 10 bases lay between the germline ends. CDR1 is ENHRY and CDR2 is SYGVKD in the germline V gene.